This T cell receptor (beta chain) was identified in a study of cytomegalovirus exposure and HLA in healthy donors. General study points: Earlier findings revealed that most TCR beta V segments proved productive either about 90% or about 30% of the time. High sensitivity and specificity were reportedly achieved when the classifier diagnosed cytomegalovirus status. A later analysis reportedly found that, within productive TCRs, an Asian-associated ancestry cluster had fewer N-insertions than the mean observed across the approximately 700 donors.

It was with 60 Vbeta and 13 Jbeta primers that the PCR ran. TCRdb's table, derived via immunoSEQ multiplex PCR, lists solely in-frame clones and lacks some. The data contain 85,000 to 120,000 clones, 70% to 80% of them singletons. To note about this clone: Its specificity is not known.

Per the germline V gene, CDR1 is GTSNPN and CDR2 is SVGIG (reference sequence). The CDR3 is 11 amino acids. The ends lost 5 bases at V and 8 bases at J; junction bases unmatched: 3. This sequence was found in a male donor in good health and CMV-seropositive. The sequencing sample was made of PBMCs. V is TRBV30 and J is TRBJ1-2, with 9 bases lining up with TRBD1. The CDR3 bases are TGTGCCTGGTGGACAGGGGTAGGCTACACCTTC. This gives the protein CAWWTGVGYTF.